What follows are 18 T cell receptor beta chains derived from one specimen sequenced in a study of shared clonotypes between healthy human individuals. Data came from immunoSEQ multiplex PCR; TCRdb stores just in-frame clones and leaves some out. The table includes about a million clones, approximately 72% detected once. Sequences were obtained from memory CD4+ T cells sorted from blood. As to subset: CD45RA-negative fraction. The origin of the receptors is a man younger than 35 in good health.

This chain connects TRBV13 to TRBJ2-3; TRBD2 aligns across 7 bases. From germline, CDR1 is PRHDT and CDR2 FYEKMQ (reference sequence). CDR3 size: 14 residues. The V gene end was trimmed by 6 bases and the J gene end by 5 bases; junction bases not matched to a gene: 8. The CDR3 spells CASRSAGEGDTQYF. Here the CDR3 DNA reads TGTGCCAGCAGATCGGCGGGGGAGGGAGATACGCAGTATTTT.

The chain combines TRBV10-3 with TRBJ1-1; no firm D call. V lost 5 bases, J lost 1 base, and 11 bases lay in between. The CDR3 loop spans 14 amino acids. The germline gives CDR1 ENHRY, CDR2 SYGVKD. This CDR3 reads CAISRTEQNTEAFF. In DNA, the CDR3 is TGTGCCATCAGTCGGACCGAACAGAACACTGAAGCTTTCTTT.

This sequence joins TRBV18 and TRBJ2-1, with 8 positions matching TRBD2. Germline CDR1 KGHSH, CDR2 LQKENI. J lost 2 bases, V lost 3 bases, and 3 bases had no gene match. This CDR3 comprises 15 residues. CDR3 DNA sequence: TGTGCCAGCTCACCGCCACTAGCGGCCTACAATGAGCAGTTCTTC. Its protein is CASSPPLAAYNEQFF.

The chain employs TRBV19 and TRBJ1-5; D may be TRBD1 (6 bases). There are 17 residues in the CDR3. V was cut by 6 bases and J by 0 bases, with 18 bases left in between. CDR1 LNHDA and CDR2 SQIVND come from the germline V gene (reference sequence). Written as DNA, the CDR3 is TGTGCCAGTAGGCCATGGGGGGGCACTTCTAGCAATCAGCCCCAGCATTTT. Translating gives CASRPWGGTSSNQPQHF.

CDR3 protein: CASNYRGQQYF. CDR3 nucleotide sequence: TGTGCCAGCAACTACAGGGGCCAACAGTACTTC. The chain uses TRBV2 and TRBJ2-7; 7 bases agree with TRBD1. The germline V gene has CDR1 SNHLY and CDR2 FYNNEI. The CDR3 is made up of 11 amino acids. The V segment lost 7 bases and the J segment 10 bases; nucleotides outside the gene matches: 7.

This clone was seen only a few times. This sequence joins TRBV21-1 and TRBJ1-1. TRBV21-1 has pseudogene status. CDR3 length: 15 residues. The CDR3 bases are TGTGCCAGCAGCAAAGATCCGGGACTGAACACTGAAGCTTTCTTT. Its protein is CASSKDPGLNTEAFF.

This clone turned up a few times. This chain uses TRBV2 with TRBJ2-2, with 10 bases matching TRBD1. The CDR3 spans 15 residues. Germline CDR1 and CDR2: SNHLY and FYNNEI. With 4 bases clipped from V and 4 bases from J, the junction kept 3 bases outside the gene matches. CDR3 sequence: CASSVGTGVTGELFF. The CDR3 DNA sequence: TGTGCCAGCAGTGTGGGGACAGGGGTCACCGGGGAGCTGTTTTTT.

The genes are TRBV7-8 and TRBJ2-5; D assignment may be TRBD1 or TRBD2 (6 bases each). V was shortened by 1 base and J by 3 bases, with 9 bases between the two germline ends. This CDR3 contains 14 residues. Germline V gives CDR1 SGHVS, CDR2 FQNEAQ. This CDR3 reads CASSLGGGKETQYF. In nucleotides, the CDR3 is TGTGCCAGCAGCTTAGGAGGGGGGAAAGAGACCCAGTACTTC.

This clone was detected only once. The V and J genes are TRBV5-1 and TRBJ2-7, with 7 positions matching TRBD1. Germline CDR1 is SGHRS and CDR2 is YFSETQ. There are 15 residues in the CDR3. Trimming cost V 1 base and J 0 bases; bases outside gene matches: 4. CDR3 protein: CASSLPGTDSYEQYF. In DNA form, the CDR3 reads TGCGCCAGCAGCTTGCCCGGGACAGACTCCTACGAGCAGTACTTC.

The rearrangement uses TRBV2 and TRBJ1-1; 7 bases fit TRBD1. The germline V gene has CDR1 SNHLY and CDR2 FYNNEI. The V and J ends lost 8 bases and 2 bases, in that order; junction bases with no gene match: 5. The CDR3 is 13 amino acids. The CDR3 sequence is CASRNRGNTEAFF. The CDR3 DNA follows: TGTGCCAGCCGCAACAGGGGAAACACTGAAGCTTTCTTT.

The V and J genes are TRBV6-1 and TRBJ2-7; no definite D call. Per germline, CDR1 MNHNS and CDR2 SASEGT. The V gene lost 4 bases and the J gene lost 2 bases, with 3 bases spanning the gap. This CDR3 is 11 amino acids long. CDR3 sequence: CASSGAYEQYF. The CDR3 DNA reads TGTGCCAGCAGTGGGGCCTACGAGCAGTACTTC.

V usage is TRBV5-6 and J usage is TRBJ2-1; TRBD2 might be the D (6 bases). This CDR3 is 16 amino acids long. Germline V lookup: CDR1 SGHDT, CDR2 YYEEEE. The V end lost 0 bases, the J end lost 0 bases, and 10 bases lay between the germline ends. The CDR3: CASSLVGTFSYNEQFF. CDR3 DNA sequence: TGTGCCAGCAGCTTGGTTGGGACTTTCTCCTACAATGAGCAGTTCTTC.

The V gene is TRBV2, the J gene TRBJ2-2; D tentatively reads TRBD1 or TRBD2 (5 bases each). The CDR3 is 13 residues long. V dropped 3 bases and J dropped 5 bases, with 7 bases sitting between them. Germline V gene data show CDR1 as SNHLY and CDR2 as FYNNEI. For the CDR3, the DNA is TGTGCCAGCAGTGAGGGACGGACCGGGGAGCTGTTTTTT. This gives the protein CASSEGRTGELFF.

The chain employs TRBV6-6 and TRBJ2-7; a possible D gene is TRBD2 (6 bases). The germline V gene has CDR1 MNHNY and CDR2 SVGAGI (reference sequence). Between the trimmed V and J ends, which lost 5 bases and 2 bases, there was a span of 10 bases. The CDR3 sequence is 13 residues long. The CDR3 loop reads CASSLGTAYEQYF. CDR3 bases: TGTGCCAGCAGTCTCGGGACTGCCTACGAGCAGTACTTC.

V and J are TRBV25-1 and TRBJ2-5; 9 bases match TRBD1. The CDR3 is made up of 15 amino acids. V trimming: 5 bases; J trimming: 4 bases; junction bases outside the gene matches: 8. Germline assignment: CDR1 MGHDK and CDR2 SYGVNS. CDR3 DNA: TGTGCCAGCAGTAACCTGGGACAGGGTGCAGAGACCCAGTACTTC. This encodes CASSNLGQGAETQYF.

V usage is TRBV28 and J usage is TRBJ1-5; D may be TRBD1 (5 bases). The V gene's germline CDR1 is MDHEN and CDR2 SYDVKM. V was pared by 3 bases and J by 7 bases, with 7 bases between. The CDR3 contains 12 residues. Here the CDR3 reads CASSFAGQPQHF. CDR3 DNA: TGTGCCAGCAGTTTTGCAGGGCAGCCCCAGCATTTT.

The chain employs TRBV5-1 and TRBJ1-1; 8 positions agree with TRBD1. This CDR3 comprises 14 residues. Trimming took 3 bases from V and 5 from J; bases not matched to a gene: 6. The germline gives CDR1 SGHRS, CDR2 YFSETQ. CDR3 bases: TGCGCCAGCAGCTCAGGGGGCGATGGGACTGAAGCTTTCTTT. Translation: CASSSGGDGTEAFF.

The chain links TRBV18 to TRBJ2-2, with 10 bases matching TRBD1. This CDR3 region has 11 residues. The germline V gene has CDR1 KGHSH and CDR2 LQKENI. The CDR3 bases are TGTCCGGACAGGGGGGCCGGGGAGCTGTTTTTT. As protein: CPDRGAGELFF.